These 9 T cell receptor beta chains were sequenced from one sample in a study of T cell responses to AZD1222 COVID-19 vaccine. Profiled with immunoSEQ multiplex PCR; TCRdb holds only in-frame clones, not every one. In the table there are 120,000 or so clones, about 91% of which are singletons. Sequencing used peripheral blood, obtained on day 0 of AZD1222 vaccination. Every receptor here comes from an adult in good health.

The chain's CDR3 is CASSQGWGQGFGNQPQHF. CDR3 coding DNA: TGTGCCAGCAGCCAAGGATGGGGACAGGGTTTTGGCAATCAGCCCCAGCATTTT. V gene TRBV5-8 combines with J gene TRBJ1-5; 9 nucleotides line up with TRBD1. This CDR3 has 18 amino acids. Germline trimming cut 4 bases from V and 2 bases from J; bases unmatched to any gene: 13. Germline V gene sequence: CDR1 SGHTS, CDR2 YDEGEE. Drawing the rest from reference TRBV5-8 and TRBJ1-5, the complete variable domain is EAGVTQSPTHLIKTRGQQATLRCSPISGHTSVYWYQQALGLGLQFLLWYDEGEERNRGNFPPRFSGRQFPNYSSELNVNALELEDSALYLCASSQGWGQGFGNQPQHFGDGTRLSIL.

The CDR3 nucleotides are TGTGCCAGCGTACCCCTTCCATGGGGGGGGGCTAATGAAAAACTGTTTTTT. Its translation: CASVPLPWGGANEKLFF. V is TRBV21-1 and J is TRBJ1-4. TRBV21-1 is designated a pseudogene. The CDR3 spans 17 residues.

In this sample, this clone turned up a few times. The DNA for the CDR3 is TGTGCCAGCAGCTCAACAGGCTACGAGCAGTACTTC. Translation gives CASSSTGYEQYF. The rearrangement joins TRBV9 to TRBJ2-7, with D perhaps TRBD1 (5 bases). Trimming took off 4 bases at V and 3 bases at J, with 8 bases between the two ends. Germline CDR1 SGDLS, CDR2 YYNGEE. CDR3 length: 12 residues.

The chain joins TRBV30 to TRBJ1-1, with D hard to call. Germline values: CDR1 GTSNPN, CDR2 SVGIG (reference sequence). The CDR3 contains 12 residues. V lost 1 base and J 8 bases, leaving 11 bases between the germline ends. This CDR3 is CAWSGSGLEAFF. CDR3 nucleotides: TGTGCCTGGAGTGGGTCGGGGTTGGAAGCTTTCTTT.

The rearrangement uses TRBV19 and TRBJ1-1; 10 positions agree with TRBD1. The ends lost 6 bases at V and 5 bases at J; junction bases unmatched: 3. Germline CDR1 and CDR2: LNHDA and SQIVND (reference sequence). This CDR3 has 13 amino acids. In DNA, the CDR3 is TGTGCCAGTAGAGGGACAGGGGAGACTGAAGCTTTCTTT. Protein product: CASRGTGETEAFF.

V gene TRBV5-4 combines with J gene TRBJ1-2; 9 bases agree with TRBD1. The CDR3 has 15 residues. With V trimmed by 0 bases and J by 7 bases, 7 bases remained unmatched. CDR1 is SGHNT and CDR2 is YYREEE in the germline V gene (reference sequence). CDR3 loop: CASSLAGTGYRGYTF. The CDR3 DNA reads TGTGCCAGCAGCTTGGCCGGGACAGGGTACCGTGGCTACACCTTC.

The chain combines TRBV9 with TRBJ1-1, with D maybe TRBD1 (5 bases). Trimming took off 0 bases at V and 1 base at J, with 7 bases between the two ends. This CDR3 is 14 amino acids long. Per the germline V gene, CDR1 is SGDLS and CDR2 is YYNGEE. DNA of the CDR3: TGTGCCAGCAGCGTAGGGGGGGAGAACACTGAAGCTTTCTTT. This encodes CASSVGGENTEAFF.

This clone was seen only once. Different DNA sequences within this sample yield the same CDR3. The rearrangement links TRBV6-5 to TRBJ1-1, with unresolved D. Germline CDR1 and CDR2: MNHEY and SVGAGI. The CDR3 spans 14 residues. Deletions cut 0 bases from V and 0 bases from J, with 5 bases between. CDR3 sequence (DNA): TGTGCCAGCAGTTACTCACGGGTGAACACTGAAGCTTTCTTT. It is translated as CASSYSRVNTEAFF.

The rearrangement uses TRBV9 and TRBJ1-2; the D is unclear. Per the germline V gene, CDR1 is SGDLS and CDR2 is YYNGEE. Trimming pared 0 bases from V and 13 bases from J, leaving 13 bases between. This CDR3 has 12 amino acids. CDR3 bases: TGTGCCAGCAGCGTAGCTGAGGCAGCCCTCACCTTC. It translates to CASSVAEAALTF.